The clone carrying this T cell receptor beta chain was seen repeatedly, ten times or more. Its specificity is unknown. The data were taken from a study of regulatory T cells in long-lasting Graves disease. Notes on the study in general: Only a small sample size was used, which may have cut accuracy. TRBV28, TRBJ1-2 and TRBJ2-5 were favored in persistent disease.

Time point given: newly diagnosed GD, antithyroid drugs for less than 3 months. Following extraction of RNA from PBMCs, that RNA was used to make the TCR library. Around 9 milliliters of peripheral blood went into EDTA tubes. Assembly of TCR beta libraries relied on iRepertoire HTBI primers together with Arm-PCR of CDR3 regions. One entry per CDR3 protein results from TCRdb running MiXCR on the multiplex PCR reads. The sample carries roughly 610,000 distinct CDR3 sequences, 16% recorded once. CDR1 SGHVS and CDR2 FNYEAQ come from the germline V gene. This CDR3 has 13 amino acids. V was cut by 5 bases and J by 4 bases, with 10 bases left in between. The sample was also reused in another study, on T cells in Graves' hyperthyroidism and ophthalmopathy.

The chain links TRBV7-6 to TRBJ2-3, with TRBD1 as a possible D gene (5 bases). This TCR derives from a woman between 25 and 40 years old with Graves disease. The specimen comprised peripheral blood mononuclear cells (PBMCs), sampled at new diagnosis, from a patient treated with antithyroid drugs. The CDR3 coding sequence is TGTGCCAGCAGCGCCAGGGTACCAGATACGCAGTATTTT. Translating it yields CASSARVPDTQYF.